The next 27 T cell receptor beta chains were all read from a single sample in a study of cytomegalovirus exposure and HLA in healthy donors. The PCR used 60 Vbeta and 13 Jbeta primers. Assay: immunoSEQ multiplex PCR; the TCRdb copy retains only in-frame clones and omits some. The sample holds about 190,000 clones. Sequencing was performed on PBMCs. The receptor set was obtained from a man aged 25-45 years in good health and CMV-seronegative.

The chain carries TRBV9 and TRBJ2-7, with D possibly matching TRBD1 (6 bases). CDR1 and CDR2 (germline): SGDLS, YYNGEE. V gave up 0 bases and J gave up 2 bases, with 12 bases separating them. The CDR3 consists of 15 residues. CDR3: CASSVAPGETYEQYF. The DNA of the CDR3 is TGTGCCAGCAGCGTAGCTCCAGGGGAAACCTACGAGCAGTACTTC. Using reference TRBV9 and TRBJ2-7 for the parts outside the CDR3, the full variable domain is DSGVTQTPKHLITATGQRVTLRCSPRSGDLSVYWYQQSLDQGLQFLIQYYNGEERAKGNILERFSAQQFPDLHSELNLSSLELGDSALYFCASSVAPGETYEQYFGPGTRLTVT.

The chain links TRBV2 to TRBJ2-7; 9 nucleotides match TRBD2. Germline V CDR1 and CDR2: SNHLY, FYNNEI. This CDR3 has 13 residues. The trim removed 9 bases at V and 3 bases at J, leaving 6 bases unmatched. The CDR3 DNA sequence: TGTGCCAGAGCGAGCGGGAGGAACTACGAGCAGTACTTC. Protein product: CARASGRNYEQYF.

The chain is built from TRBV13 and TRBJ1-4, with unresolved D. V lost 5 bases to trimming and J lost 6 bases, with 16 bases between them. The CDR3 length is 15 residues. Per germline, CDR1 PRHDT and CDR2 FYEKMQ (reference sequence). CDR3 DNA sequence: TGTGCCAGCAGCCCCCAAAGTGGAGGTGATGAAAAACTGTTTTTT. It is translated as CASSPQSGGDEKLFF.

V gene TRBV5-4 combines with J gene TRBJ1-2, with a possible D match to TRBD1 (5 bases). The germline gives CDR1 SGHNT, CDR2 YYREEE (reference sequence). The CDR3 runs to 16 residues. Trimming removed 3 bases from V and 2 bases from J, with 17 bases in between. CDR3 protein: CASSSRGSGGNYGYTF. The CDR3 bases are TGTGCCAGCAGCTCCCGGGGGTCGGGGGGAAACTATGGCTACACCTTC.

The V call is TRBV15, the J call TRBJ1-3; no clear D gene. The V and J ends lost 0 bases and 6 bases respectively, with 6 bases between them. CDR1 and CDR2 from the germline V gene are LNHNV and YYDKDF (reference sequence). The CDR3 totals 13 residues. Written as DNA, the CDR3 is TGTGCCACCAGCAGAGAGAGTGAAAACACCATATATTTT. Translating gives CATSRESENTIYF.

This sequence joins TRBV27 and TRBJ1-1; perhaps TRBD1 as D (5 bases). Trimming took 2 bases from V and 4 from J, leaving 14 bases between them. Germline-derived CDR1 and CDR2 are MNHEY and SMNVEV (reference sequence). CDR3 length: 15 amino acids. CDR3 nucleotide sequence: TGTGCCAGCAGTTTAGTTTCAGGGATTGGCACTGAAGCTTTCTTT. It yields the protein CASSLVSGIGTEAFF.

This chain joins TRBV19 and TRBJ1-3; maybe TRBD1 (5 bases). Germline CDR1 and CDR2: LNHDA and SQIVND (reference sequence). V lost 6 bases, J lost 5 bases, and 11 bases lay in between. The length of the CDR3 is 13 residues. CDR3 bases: TGTGCCAGTAGCGACAGTGGTAGAAACACCATATATTTT. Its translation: CASSDSGRNTIYF.

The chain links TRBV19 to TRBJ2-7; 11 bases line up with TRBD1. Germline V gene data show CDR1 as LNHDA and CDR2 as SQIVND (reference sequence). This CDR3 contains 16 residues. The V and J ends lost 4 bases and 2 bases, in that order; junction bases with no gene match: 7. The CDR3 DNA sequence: TGTGCCAGTAGTAGATTCGGGACAGGGGGTACCTACGAGCAGTACTTC. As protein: CASSRFGTGGTYEQYF.

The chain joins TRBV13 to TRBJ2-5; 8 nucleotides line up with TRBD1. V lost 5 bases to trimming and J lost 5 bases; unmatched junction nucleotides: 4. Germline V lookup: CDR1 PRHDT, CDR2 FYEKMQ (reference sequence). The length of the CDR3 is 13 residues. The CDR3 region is CASSPTGVETQYF. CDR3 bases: TGTGCCAGCAGCCCGACAGGGGTTGAGACCCAGTACTTC.

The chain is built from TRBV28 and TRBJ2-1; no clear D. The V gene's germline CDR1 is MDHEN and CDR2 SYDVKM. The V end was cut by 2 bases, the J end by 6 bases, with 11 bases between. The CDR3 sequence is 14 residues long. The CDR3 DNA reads TGTGCCAGCAGTTTAGGCCCGACGGGCAATGAGCAGTTCTTC. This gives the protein CASSLGPTGNEQFF.

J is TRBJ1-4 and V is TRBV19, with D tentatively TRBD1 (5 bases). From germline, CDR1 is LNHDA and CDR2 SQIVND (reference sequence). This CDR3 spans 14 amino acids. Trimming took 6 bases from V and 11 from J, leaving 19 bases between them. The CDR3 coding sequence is TGTGCCAGTAGGCCATGGGGCGGGAGACCTAAACTGTTTTTT. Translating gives CASRPWGGRPKLFF.

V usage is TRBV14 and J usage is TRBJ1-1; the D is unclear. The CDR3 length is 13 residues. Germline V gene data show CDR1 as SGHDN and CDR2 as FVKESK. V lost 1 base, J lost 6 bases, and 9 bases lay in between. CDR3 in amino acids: CASSQGASAEAFF. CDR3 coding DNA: TGTGCCAGCAGCCAAGGGGCCAGTGCTGAAGCTTTCTTT.

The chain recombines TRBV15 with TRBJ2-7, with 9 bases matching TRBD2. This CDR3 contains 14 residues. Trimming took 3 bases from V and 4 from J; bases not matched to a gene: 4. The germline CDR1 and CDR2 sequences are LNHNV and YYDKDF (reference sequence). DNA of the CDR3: TGTGCCACCAGCAGGACTAGCGGACCATACGAGCAGTACTTC. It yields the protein CATSRTSGPYEQYF.

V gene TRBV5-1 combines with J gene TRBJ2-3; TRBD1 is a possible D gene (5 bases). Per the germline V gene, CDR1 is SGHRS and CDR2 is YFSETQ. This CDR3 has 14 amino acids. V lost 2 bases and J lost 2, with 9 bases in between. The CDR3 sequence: CASSLRRDTDTQYF. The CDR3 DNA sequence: TGCGCCAGCAGCTTACGCAGGGACACAGATACGCAGTATTTT. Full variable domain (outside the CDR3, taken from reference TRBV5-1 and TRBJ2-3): KAGVTQTPRYLIKTRGQQVTLSCSPISGHRSVSWYQQTPGQGLQFLFEYFSETQRNKGNFPGRFSGRQFSNSRSEMNVSTLELGDSALYLCASSLRRDTDTQYFGPGTRLTVL.

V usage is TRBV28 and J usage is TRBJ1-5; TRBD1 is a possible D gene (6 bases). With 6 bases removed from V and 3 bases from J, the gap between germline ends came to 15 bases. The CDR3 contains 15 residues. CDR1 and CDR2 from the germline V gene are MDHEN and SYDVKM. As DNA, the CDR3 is TGTGCCAGCAGGGTCGGGGGGGCTTCCAATCAGCCCCAGCATTTT. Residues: CASRVGGASNQPQHF.

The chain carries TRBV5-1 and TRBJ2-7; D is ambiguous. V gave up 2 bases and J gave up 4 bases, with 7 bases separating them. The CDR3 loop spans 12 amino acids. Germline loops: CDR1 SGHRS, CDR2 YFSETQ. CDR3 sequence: CASSFSGYEQYF. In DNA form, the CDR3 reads TGCGCCAGCAGCTTTTCCGGTTACGAGCAGTACTTC.

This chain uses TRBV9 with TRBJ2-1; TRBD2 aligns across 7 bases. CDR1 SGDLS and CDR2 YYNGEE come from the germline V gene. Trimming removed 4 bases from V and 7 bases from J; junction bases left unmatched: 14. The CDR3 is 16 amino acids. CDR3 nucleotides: TGTGCCAGCAGCCCGGGTGGGGGGACTACAGGAAATGAGCAGTTCTTC. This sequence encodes CASSPGGGTTGNEQFF.

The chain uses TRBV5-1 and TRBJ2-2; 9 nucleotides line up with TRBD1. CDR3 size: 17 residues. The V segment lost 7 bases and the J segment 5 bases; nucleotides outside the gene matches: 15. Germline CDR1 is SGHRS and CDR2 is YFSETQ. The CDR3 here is CASLQGPGTGKTGELFF. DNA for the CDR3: TGCGCCAGCCTGCAGGGACCCGGGACAGGGAAAACCGGGGAGCTGTTTTTT. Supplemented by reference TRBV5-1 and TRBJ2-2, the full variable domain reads KAGVTQTPRYLIKTRGQQVTLSCSPISGHRSVSWYQQTPGQGLQFLFEYFSETQRNKGNFPGRFSGRQFSNSRSEMNVSTLELGDSALYLCASLQGPGTGKTGELFFGEGSRLTVL.

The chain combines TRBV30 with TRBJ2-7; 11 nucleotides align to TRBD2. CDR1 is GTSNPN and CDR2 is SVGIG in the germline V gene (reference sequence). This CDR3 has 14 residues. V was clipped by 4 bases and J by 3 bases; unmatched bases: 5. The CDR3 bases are TGTGCCTGGACTCCGGGACTAGCGGTCTACGAGCAGTACTTC. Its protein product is CAWTPGLAVYEQYF.

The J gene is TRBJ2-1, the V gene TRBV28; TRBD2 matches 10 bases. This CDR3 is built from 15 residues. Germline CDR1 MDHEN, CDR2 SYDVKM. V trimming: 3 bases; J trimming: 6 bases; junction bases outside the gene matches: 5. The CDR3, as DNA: TGTGCCAGCAGTTTCGTAGCGGGAGGAGGCAATGAGCAGTTCTTC. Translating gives CASSFVAGGGNEQFF. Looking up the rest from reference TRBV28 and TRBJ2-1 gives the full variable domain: DVKVTQSSRYLVKRTGEKVFLECVQDMDHENMFWYRQDPGLGLRLIYFSYDVKMKEKGDIPEGYSVSREKKERFSLILESASTNQTSMYLCASSFVAGGGNEQFFGPGTRLTVL.

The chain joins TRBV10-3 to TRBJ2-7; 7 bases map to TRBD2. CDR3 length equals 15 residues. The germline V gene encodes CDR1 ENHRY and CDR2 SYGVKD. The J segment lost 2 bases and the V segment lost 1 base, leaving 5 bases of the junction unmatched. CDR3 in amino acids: CAISEWGGATYEQYF. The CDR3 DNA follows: TGTGCCATCAGTGAGTGGGGAGGGGCGACCTACGAGCAGTACTTC.

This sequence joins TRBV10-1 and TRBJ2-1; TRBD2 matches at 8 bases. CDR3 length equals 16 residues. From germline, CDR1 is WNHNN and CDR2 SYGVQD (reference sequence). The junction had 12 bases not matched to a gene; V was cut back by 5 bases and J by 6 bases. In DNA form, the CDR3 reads TGCGCCAGCAGTTTTCCAACCGGGACTAGTATCAATGAGCAGTTCTTC. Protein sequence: CASSFPTGTSINEQFF.

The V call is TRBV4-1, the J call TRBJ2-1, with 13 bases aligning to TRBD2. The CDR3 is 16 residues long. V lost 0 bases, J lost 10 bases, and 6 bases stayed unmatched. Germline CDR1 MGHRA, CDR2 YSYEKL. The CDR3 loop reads CASSQDWGLAGREQFF. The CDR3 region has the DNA TGCGCCAGCAGCCAAGATTGGGGACTAGCGGGACGGGAGCAGTTCTTC.

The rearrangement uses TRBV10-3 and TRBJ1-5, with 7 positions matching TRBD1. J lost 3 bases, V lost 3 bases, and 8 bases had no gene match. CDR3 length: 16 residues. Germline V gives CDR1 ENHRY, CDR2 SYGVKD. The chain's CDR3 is CAISEYEGANNQPQHF. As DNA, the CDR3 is TGTGCCATCAGTGAATATGAGGGGGCGAACAATCAGCCCCAGCATTTT.

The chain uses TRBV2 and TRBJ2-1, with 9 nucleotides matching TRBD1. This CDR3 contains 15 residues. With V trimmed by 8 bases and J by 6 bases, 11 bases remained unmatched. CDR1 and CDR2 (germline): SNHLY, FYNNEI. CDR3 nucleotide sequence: TGTGCCAGCCTTCTAGGACAGGGGTTTTTCAATGAGCAGTTCTTC. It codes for CASLLGQGFFNEQFF.

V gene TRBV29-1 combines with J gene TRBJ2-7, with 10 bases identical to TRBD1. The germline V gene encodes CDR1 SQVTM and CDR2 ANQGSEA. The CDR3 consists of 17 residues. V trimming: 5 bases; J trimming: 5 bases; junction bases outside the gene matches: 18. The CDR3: CSVRWMGERDRGDEQYF. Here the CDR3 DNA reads TGCAGCGTTCGATGGATGGGGGAACGGGACAGGGGAGACGAGCAGTACTTC.

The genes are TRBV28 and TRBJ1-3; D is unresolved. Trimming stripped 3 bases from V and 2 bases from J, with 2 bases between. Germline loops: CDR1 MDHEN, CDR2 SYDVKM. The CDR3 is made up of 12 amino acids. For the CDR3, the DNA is TGTGCCAGCAGTTTCGCTGGAAACACCATATATTTT. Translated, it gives CASSFAGNTIYF.